These 12 T cell receptor beta chains were all obtained from the same sample, sequenced in a study of cytomegalovirus exposure and HLA in healthy donors. Vbeta (60) and Jbeta (13) primers were used in the PCR. Clones were read by immunoSEQ multiplex PCR, and TCRdb kept only the in-frame ones, dropping some. The profile shows some 170,000 clones, 60% to 80% of them singletons. Sequenced input: PBMCs. The origin of the receptors is a man in his forties in good health and CMV-seropositive.

V gene TRBV27 combines with J gene TRBJ1-4, with a weak D call TRBD1 (5 bases). This CDR3 spans 14 amino acids. The germline V gene encodes CDR1 MNHEY and CDR2 SMNVEV (reference sequence). The V and J ends lost 3 bases and 7 bases respectively, with 12 bases between them. The CDR3 sequence: CASSFTGRGEKLFF. CDR3 coding DNA: TGTGCCAGCAGTTTTACGGGGCGGGGTGAAAAACTGTTTTTT.

This chain joins TRBV19 and TRBJ2-1; 9 bases are a match to TRBD1. Germline CDR1 reads LNHDA; CDR2 reads SQIVND (reference sequence). This CDR3 comprises 14 residues. With V trimmed by 6 bases and J by 7 bases, 7 bases remained unmatched. The CDR3 protein is CASSRQGVANEQFF. The CDR3 DNA reads as TGTGCCAGTAGCCGACAGGGGGTGGCTAATGAGCAGTTCTTC.

The chain joins TRBV11-2 to TRBJ1-1, with TRBD1 matching over 10 bases. V lost 0 bases, J lost 1 base, and 8 bases stayed unmatched. The length of the CDR3 is 18 residues. The V gene's germline CDR1 is SGHAT and CDR2 FQNNGV. The CDR3 coding sequence is TGTGCCAGCAGCTTAGATCTAGTCTGGGACAGGGGGAACACTGAAGCTTTCTTT. This encodes CASSLDLVWDRGNTEAFF.

This chain connects TRBV28 to TRBJ2-1; 8 nucleotides align to TRBD2. The V gene end was trimmed by 4 bases and the J gene end by 3 bases; junction bases not matched to a gene: 2. Germline lookup yields CDR1 MDHEN and CDR2 SYDVKM. The CDR3 totals 14 residues. CDR3: CASSWLAGYNEQFF. The CDR3 DNA sequence: TGTGCCAGCAGTTGGCTAGCGGGCTACAATGAGCAGTTCTTC.

V gene TRBV5-1 combines with J gene TRBJ2-1, with 7 bases fitting TRBD2. The CDR3 runs to 15 residues. Germline values: CDR1 SGHRS, CDR2 YFSETQ. Losses at the gene ends were 0 bases for V and 10 bases for J; bases not matched to a gene: 10. The CDR3 DNA reads as TGCGCCAGCAGCTTGGGCGGGACTATGCAGGAGGAGCAGTTCTTC. Translated: CASSLGGTMQEEQFF.

The genes are TRBV2 and TRBJ2-2; TRBD1 matches 7 bases. Germline lookup yields CDR1 SNHLY and CDR2 FYNNEI. This CDR3 is built from 19 residues. Unmatched junction bases numbered 17, after V lost 6 bases and J lost 1 base. Here the CDR3 DNA reads TGTGCCAGCAGCGGAACCCTCAGGCCGGGACAGATGAACACCGGGGAGCTGTTTTTT. This codes for CASSGTLRPGQMNTGELFF.

The chain is built from TRBV28 and TRBJ1-1; TRBD1 matches at 12 bases. J lost 4 bases, V lost 6 bases, and 9 bases had no gene match. The germline gives CDR1 MDHEN, CDR2 SYDVKM. This CDR3 has 16 residues. Here the CDR3 reads CASRGQGAEGGTEAFF. The DNA of the CDR3 is TGTGCCAGCAGGGGACAGGGGGCAGAGGGAGGCACTGAAGCTTTCTTT.

The chain links TRBV6-1 to TRBJ2-7, with TRBD2 matching 12 bases. The CDR3 consists of 15 residues. Germline-derived CDR1 and CDR2 are MNHNS and SASEGT. V gave up 6 bases and J gave up 5 bases; unmatched junction bases: 8. CDR3 protein: CASRSLAGGPDEQYF. The CDR3 DNA is TGTGCCAGCAGGAGTCTAGCGGGAGGGCCGGACGAGCAGTACTTC.

The chain employs TRBV7-8 and TRBJ1-1; TRBD1 might be the D (6 bases). CDR3 length: 14 amino acids. Germline CDR1 reads SGHVS; CDR2 reads FQNEAQ. V was pared by 5 bases and J by 0 bases, with 10 bases between. The CDR3 bases are TGTGCCAGCAGCAATGGACAGATGAACACTGAAGCTTTCTTT. It codes for CASSNGQMNTEAFF.

This clone was counted only a few times. The chain carries TRBV7-9 and TRBJ1-3, with 9 bases aligning to TRBD1. V was pared by 5 bases and J by 3 bases, with 8 bases of the junction left unmatched. Germline values: CDR1 SEHNR, CDR2 FQNEAQ (reference sequence). CDR3 length: 16 amino acids. The CDR3 bases are TGTGCCAGCAGCCATACCGACAGGGGGGATGGAAACACCATATATTTT. Translating it yields CASSHTDRGDGNTIYF.

J is TRBJ1-2 and V is TRBV7-9; tentatively, D is TRBD1 (5 bases). Germline-derived CDR1 and CDR2 are SEHNR and FQNEAQ (reference sequence). Trimming pared 6 bases from V and 6 bases from J, leaving 14 bases between. The CDR3 is 13 residues long. As DNA, the CDR3 is TGTGCCAGCAGTAGGGGCGGGAGGAATGGCTACACCTTC. Encoded protein: CASSRGGRNGYTF.

The V call is TRBV5-6, the J call TRBJ2-2, with D perhaps TRBD2 (6 bases). The ends were cut back, 3 bases at V and 1 base at J, with 13 bases in the middle. This CDR3 spans 16 amino acids. Germline V gene data show CDR1 as SGHDT and CDR2 as YYEEEE. CDR3 in DNA: TGTGCCAGCAGCTGGCGGGGAAGGGGGAACACCGGGGAGCTGTTTTTT. Amino acid sequence: CASSWRGRGNTGELFF.